Listed here is a single T cell receptor beta chain. Between the trimmed V and J ends, which lost 1 base and 5 bases, there was a span of 17 bases. Germline V gives CDR1 LNHNV, CDR2 YYDKDF (reference sequence). This CDR3 comprises 16 residues. CD8+ and CD4+ T cells from blood underwent TCR beta sequencing. This sample was taken from a study of CD8 T cells in Susac syndrome. Reverse transcription of about 0.5 to 1 ug RNA used random hexamers. The authors amplified TCR beta CDR3 across 54 Vbeta and 13 Jbeta using immunoSEQ multiplex PCR. TCRdb recomputed calls from the immunoSEQ multiplex PCR reads with MiXCR, one row per CDR3 protein. The sample holds some 99,000 distinct CDR3 sequences; 90% to 98% are singletons and the top ten take 0.075% to 0.1%.

This chain uses TRBV15 with TRBJ2-5; D remains unclear. The sequence was collected from a human donor in good health. Input material: CD4+ T cells from PBMCs. The CDR3 loop reads CATSRAPRQAWETQYF. Here the CDR3 DNA reads TGTGCCACCAGCAGAGCCCCCCGGCAGGCTTGGGAGACCCAGTACTTC.